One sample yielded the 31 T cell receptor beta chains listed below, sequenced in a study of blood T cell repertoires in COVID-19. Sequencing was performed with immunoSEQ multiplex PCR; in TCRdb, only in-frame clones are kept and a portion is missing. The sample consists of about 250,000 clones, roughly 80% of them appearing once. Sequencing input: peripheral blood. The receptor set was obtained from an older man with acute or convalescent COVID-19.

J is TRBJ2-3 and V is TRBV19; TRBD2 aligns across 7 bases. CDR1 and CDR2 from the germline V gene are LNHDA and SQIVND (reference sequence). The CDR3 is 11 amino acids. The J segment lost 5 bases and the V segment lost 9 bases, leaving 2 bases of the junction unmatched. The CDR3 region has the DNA TGTGCCAGCGGACTAGGAGATACGCAGTATTTT. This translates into CASGLGDTQYF.

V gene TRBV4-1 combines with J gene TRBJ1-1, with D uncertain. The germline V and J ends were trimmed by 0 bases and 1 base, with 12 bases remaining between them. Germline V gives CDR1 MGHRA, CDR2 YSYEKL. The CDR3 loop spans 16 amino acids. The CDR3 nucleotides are TGCGCCAGCAGCCAAGAGGGCACAAGGTGGAACACTGAAGCTTTCTTT. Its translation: CASSQEGTRWNTEAFF.

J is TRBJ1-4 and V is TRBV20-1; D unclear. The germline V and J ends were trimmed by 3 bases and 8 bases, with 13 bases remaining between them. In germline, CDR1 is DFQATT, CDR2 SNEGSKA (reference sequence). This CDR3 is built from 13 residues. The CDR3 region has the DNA TGCAGTGCTAGTGCATCAAGAGGCGAAAAACTGTTTTTT. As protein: CSASASRGEKLFF.

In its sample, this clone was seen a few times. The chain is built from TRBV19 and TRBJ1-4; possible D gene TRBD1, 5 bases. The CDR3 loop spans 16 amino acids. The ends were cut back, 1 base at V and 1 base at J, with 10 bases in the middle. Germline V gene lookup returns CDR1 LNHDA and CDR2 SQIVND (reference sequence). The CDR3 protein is CASSIAGAGTNEKLFF. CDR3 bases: TGTGCCAGTAGTATAGCTGGGGCAGGAACTAATGAAAAACTGTTTTTT. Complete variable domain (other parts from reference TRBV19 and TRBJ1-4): DGGITQSPKYLFRKEGQNVTLSCEQNLNHDAMYWYRQDPGQGLRLIYYSQIVNDFQKGDIAEGYSVSREKKESFPLTVTSAQKNPTAFYLCASSIAGAGTNEKLFFGSGTQLSVL.

The CDR3 sequence is CAISESAVLNTEAFF. The CDR3 DNA reads as TGTGCCATCAGTGAGTCGGCAGTCTTGAACACTGAAGCTTTCTTT. The chain recombines TRBV10-3 with TRBJ1-1; D is unresolved. The CDR3 loop spans 15 amino acids. Germline assignment: CDR1 ENHRY and CDR2 SYGVKD. V was cut by 0 bases and J by 0 bases, with 8 bases left in between.

This CDR3 reads CAWSGSHWNEKLFF. CDR3 nucleotide sequence: TGTGCCTGGTCAGGGTCTCACTGGAATGAAAAACTGTTTTTT. The chain is built from TRBV30 and TRBJ1-4; a possible D gene is TRBD1 (5 bases). CDR3 size: 14 residues. The V end was cut by 5 bases, the J end by 5 bases, with 15 bases between. Looked up from germline, CDR1 is GTSNPN and CDR2 is SVGIG (reference sequence).

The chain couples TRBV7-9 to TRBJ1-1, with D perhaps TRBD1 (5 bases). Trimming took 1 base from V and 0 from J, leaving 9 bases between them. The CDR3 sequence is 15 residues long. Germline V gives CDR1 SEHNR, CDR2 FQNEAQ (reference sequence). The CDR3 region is CASSLGAGMNTEAFF. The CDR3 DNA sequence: TGTGCCAGCAGCTTAGGAGCAGGGATGAACACTGAAGCTTTCTTT.

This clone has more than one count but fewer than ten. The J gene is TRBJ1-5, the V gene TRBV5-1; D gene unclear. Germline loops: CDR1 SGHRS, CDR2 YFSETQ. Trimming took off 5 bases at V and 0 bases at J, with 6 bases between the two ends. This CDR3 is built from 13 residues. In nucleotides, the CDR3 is TGCGCCAGCAGACAGTATAGCAATCAGCCCCAGCATTTT. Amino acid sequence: CASRQYSNQPQHF.

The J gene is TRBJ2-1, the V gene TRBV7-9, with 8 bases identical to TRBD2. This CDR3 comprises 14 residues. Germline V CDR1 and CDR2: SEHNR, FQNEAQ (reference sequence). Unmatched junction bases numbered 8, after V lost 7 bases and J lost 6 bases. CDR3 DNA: TGTGCCAGCAACCAAGCGGGAGAGGGCAATGAGCAGTTCTTC. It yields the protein CASNQAGEGNEQFF.

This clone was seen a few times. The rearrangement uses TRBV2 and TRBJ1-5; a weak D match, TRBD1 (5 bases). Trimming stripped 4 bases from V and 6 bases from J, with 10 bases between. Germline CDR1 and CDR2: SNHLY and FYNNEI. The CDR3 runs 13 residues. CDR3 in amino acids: CASSGTGTQPQHF. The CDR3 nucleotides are TGTGCCAGCAGTGGTACAGGTACTCAGCCCCAGCATTTT.

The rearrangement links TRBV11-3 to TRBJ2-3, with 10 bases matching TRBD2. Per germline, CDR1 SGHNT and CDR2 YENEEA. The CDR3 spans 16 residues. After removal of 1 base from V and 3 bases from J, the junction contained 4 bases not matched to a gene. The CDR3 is CASSLGTSGMTDTQYF. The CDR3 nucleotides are TGTGCCAGCAGCTTAGGTACTAGCGGGATGACAGATACGCAGTATTTT.

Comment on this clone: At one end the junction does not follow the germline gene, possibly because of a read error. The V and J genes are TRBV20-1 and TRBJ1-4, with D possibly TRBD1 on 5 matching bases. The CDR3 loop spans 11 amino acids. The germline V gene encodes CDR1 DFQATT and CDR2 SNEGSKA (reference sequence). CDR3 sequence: CSVPDQGSGYF. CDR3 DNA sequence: TGCAGTGTACCCGACCAGGGCTCTGGGTATTTT.

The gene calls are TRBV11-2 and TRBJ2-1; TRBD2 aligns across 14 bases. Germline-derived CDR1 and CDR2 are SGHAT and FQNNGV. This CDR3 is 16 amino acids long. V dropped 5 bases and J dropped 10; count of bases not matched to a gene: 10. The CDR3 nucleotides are TGTGCCAGCAGCCGGACTAGCGGGGGGAGTTCAGGGGAGCAGTTCTTC. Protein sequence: CASSRTSGGSSGEQFF.

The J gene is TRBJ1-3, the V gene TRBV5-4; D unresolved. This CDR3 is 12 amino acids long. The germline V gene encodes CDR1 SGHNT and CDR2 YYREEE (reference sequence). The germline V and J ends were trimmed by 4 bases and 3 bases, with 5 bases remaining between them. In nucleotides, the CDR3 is TGTGCCAGCAGCCTCCGTGGAAACACCATATATTTT. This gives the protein CASSLRGNTIYF.

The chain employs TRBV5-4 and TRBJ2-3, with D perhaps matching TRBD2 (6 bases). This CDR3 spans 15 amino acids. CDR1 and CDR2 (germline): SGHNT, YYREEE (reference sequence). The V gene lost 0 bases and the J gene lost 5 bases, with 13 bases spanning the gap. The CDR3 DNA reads TGTGCCAGCAGCTTGGGGCTAGCGAACAGAGATACGCAGTATTTT. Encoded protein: CASSLGLANRDTQYF.

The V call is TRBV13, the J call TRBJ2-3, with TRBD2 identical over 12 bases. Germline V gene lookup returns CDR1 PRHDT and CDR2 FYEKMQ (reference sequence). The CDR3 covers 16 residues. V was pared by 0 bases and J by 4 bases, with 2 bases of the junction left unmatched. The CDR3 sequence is CASSLGPSGGADTQYF. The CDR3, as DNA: TGTGCCAGCAGCTTAGGTCCTAGCGGGGGGGCAGATACGCAGTATTTT.

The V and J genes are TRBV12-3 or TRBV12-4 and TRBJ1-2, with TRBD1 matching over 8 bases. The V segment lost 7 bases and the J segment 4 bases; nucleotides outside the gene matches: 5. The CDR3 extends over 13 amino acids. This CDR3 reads CASTGQGSYGYTF. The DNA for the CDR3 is TGTGCCAGCACAGGACAGGGAAGCTATGGCTACACCTTC.

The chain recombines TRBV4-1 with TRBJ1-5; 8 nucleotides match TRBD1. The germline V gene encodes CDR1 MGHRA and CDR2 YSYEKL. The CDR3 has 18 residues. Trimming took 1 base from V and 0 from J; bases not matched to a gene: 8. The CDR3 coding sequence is TGCGCCAGCAGCCAAGGTTTGGCGACAGGGGTTAGCAATCAGCCCCAGCATTTT. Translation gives CASSQGLATGVSNQPQHF.

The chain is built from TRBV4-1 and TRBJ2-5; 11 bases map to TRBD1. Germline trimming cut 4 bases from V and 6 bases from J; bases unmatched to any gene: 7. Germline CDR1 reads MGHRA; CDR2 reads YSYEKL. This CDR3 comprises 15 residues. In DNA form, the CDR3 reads TGCGCCAGCAGCCTTAGGACAGGGGGCGAGAAGACCCAGTACTTC. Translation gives CASSLRTGGEKTQYF.

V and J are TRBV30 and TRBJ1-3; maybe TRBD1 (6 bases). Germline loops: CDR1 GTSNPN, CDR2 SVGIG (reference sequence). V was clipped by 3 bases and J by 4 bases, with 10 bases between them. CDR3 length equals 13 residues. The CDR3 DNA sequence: TGTGCCTGGAGACAGGGACCGGGAAACACCATATATTTT. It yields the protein CAWRQGPGNTIYF.

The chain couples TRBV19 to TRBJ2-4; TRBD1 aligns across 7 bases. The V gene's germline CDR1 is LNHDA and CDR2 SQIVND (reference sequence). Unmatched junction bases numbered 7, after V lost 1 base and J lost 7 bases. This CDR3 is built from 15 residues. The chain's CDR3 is CASSIGQGRRNIQYF. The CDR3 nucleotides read TGTGCCAGTAGTATAGGACAGGGAAGACGCAACATTCAGTACTTC.

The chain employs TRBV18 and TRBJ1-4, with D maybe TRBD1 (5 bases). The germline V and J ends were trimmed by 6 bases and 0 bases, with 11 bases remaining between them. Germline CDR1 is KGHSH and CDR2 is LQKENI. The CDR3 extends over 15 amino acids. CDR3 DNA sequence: TGTGCCAGCTCTCCTTGGGGGGCAACTAATGAAAAACTGTTTTTT. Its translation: CASSPWGATNEKLFF.

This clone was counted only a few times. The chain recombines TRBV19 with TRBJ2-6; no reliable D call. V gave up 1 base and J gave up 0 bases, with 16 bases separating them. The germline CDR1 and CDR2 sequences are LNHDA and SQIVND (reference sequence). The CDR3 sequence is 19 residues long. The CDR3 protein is CASSIVFRPAASGANVLTF. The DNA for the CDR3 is TGTGCCAGTAGTATAGTGTTCCGACCGGCGGCCTCTGGGGCCAACGTCCTGACTTTC.

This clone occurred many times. CDR3 nucleotide sequence: TGTGCCAGCAGCTGGGGGGACTCTCTGAACACTGAAGCTTTCTTT. It translates to CASSWGDSLNTEAFF. The gene calls are TRBV5-6 and TRBJ1-1, with a possible D match to TRBD1 (5 bases). This CDR3 is built from 15 residues. V gave up 3 bases and J gave up 0 bases, with 12 bases separating them. CDR1 and CDR2 from the germline V gene are SGHDT and YYEEEE.

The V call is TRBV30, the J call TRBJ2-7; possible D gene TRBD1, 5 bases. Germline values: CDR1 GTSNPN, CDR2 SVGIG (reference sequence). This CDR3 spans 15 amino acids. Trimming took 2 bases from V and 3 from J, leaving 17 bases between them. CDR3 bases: TGTGCCTGGAGTACCCTCCGCACAGGAGACTACGAGCAGTACTTC. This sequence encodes CAWSTLRTGDYEQYF.

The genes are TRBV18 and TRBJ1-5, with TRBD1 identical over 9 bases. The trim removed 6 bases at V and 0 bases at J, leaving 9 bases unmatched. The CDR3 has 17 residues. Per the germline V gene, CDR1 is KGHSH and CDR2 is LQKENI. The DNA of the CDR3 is TGTGCCAGCTCCCCTACAGGGGGCGCGGATAGCAATCAGCCCCAGCATTTT. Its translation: CASSPTGGADSNQPQHF.

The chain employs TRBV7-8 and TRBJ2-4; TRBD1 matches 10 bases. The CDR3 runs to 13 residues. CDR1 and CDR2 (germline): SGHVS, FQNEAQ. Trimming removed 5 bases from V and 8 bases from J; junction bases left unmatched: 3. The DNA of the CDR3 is TGTGCCAGCAGCCGGGGGACAGGGGACATTCAGTACTTC. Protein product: CASSRGTGDIQYF.

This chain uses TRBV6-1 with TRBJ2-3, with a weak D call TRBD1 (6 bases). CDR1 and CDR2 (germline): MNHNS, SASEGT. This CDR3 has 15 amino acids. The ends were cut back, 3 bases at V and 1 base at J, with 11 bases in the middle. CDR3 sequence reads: CASSEYRVRTDTQYF. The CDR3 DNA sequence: TGTGCCAGCAGTGAGTACAGGGTACGCACAGATACGCAGTATTTT.

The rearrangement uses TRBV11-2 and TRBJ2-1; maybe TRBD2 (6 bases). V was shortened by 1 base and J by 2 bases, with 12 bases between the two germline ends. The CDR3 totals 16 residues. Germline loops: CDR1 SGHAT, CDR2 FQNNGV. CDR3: CASSLGSGVAYNEQFF. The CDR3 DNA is TGTGCCAGCAGCTTAGGGTCGGGGGTCGCCTACAATGAGCAGTTCTTC.

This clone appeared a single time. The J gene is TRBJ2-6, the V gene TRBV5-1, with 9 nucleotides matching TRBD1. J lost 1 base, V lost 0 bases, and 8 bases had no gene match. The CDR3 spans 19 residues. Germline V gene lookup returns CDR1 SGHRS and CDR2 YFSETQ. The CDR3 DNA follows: TGCGCCAGCAGCTTGGTCGTTTTAGGGACAGGGTCTGGGGCCAACGTCCTGACTTTC. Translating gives CASSLVVLGTGSGANVLTF.

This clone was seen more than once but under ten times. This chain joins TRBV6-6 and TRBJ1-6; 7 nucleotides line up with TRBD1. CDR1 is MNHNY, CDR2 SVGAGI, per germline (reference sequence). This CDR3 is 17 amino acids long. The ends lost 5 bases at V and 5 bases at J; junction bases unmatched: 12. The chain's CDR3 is CASSRPNWGTDNSPLHF. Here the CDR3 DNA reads TGTGCCAGCAGTCGCCCTAACTGGGGGACAGATAATTCACCCCTCCACTTT.